This TCR beta chain comes out of a study of shared clonotypes between healthy human individuals. For every subset, genomic DNA was evenly distributed across several immunoSEQ plates. Produced via immunoSEQ multiplex PCR; TCRdb's table is partial and in-frame only. Here the sample spans fewer than 600,000 clones, around three quarters being singletons. The ends were cut back, 1 base at V and 5 bases at J, with 5 bases in the middle. Per germline, CDR1 MNHEY and CDR2 SMNVEV (reference sequence). The length of the CDR3 is 13 residues. Sequencing input: PBMCs. This TCR derives from a middle-aged woman in good health. Some clones in this sample may be carry-over from other donors' samples. This sequence joins TRBV27 and TRBJ2-2; D unclear. Here the CDR3 DNA reads TGTGCCAGCAGTTTATTTGGAACCGGGGAGCTGTTTTTT. Its translation: CASSLFGTGELFF.